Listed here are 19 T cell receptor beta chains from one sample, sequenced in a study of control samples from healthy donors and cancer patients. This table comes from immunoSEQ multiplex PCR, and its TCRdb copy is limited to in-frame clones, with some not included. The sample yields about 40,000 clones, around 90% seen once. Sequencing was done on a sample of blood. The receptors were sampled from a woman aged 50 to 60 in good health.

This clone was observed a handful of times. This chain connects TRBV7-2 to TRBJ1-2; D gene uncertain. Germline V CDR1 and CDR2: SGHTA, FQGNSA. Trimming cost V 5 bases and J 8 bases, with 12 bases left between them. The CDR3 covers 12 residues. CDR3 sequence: CASSAASRGYTF. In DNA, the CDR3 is TGTGCCAGCAGCGCGGCCTCCCGGGGCTACACCTTC.

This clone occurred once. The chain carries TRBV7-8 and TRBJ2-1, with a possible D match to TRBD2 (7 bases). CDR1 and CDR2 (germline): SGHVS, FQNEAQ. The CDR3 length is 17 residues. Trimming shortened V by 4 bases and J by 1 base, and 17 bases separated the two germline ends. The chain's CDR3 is CASSSPLQGGSYNEQFF. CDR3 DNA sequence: TGTGCCAGCAGCTCTCCCTTACAGGGAGGGTCCTACAATGAGCAGTTCTTC.

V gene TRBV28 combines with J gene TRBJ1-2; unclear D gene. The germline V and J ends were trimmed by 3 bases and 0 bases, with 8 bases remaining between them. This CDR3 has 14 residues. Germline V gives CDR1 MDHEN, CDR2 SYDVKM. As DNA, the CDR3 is TGTGCCAGCAGTTTGGCCCCTGCTAACTATGGCTACACCTTC. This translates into CASSLAPANYGYTF.

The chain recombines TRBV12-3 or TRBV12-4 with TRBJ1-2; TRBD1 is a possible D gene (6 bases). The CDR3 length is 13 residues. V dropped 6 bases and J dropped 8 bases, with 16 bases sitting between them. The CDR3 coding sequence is TGTGCCAGCAGCCTCCGACAGGTATCAGGCTACACCTTC. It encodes CASSLRQVSGYTF.

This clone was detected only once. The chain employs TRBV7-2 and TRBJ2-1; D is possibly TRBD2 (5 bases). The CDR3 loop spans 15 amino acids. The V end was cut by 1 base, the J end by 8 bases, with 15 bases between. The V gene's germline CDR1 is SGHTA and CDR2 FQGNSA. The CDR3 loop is CASSLGSSWIDEQFF. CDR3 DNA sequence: TGTGCCAGCAGCTTAGGGTCTAGCTGGATCGATGAGCAGTTCTTC.

The DNA for the CDR3 is TGTGCCAGCAGTTACTCAATACTAGCGGGGGGGATCCAGTACTTC. This codes for CASSYSILAGGIQYF. The V call is TRBV6-2 or TRBV6-3, the J call TRBJ2-5; the match to TRBD2 covers 13 bases. The CDR3 contains 15 residues. From germline, CDR1 is MNHEY and CDR2 SVGEGT. V gave up 0 bases and J gave up 10 bases; unmatched junction bases: 5.

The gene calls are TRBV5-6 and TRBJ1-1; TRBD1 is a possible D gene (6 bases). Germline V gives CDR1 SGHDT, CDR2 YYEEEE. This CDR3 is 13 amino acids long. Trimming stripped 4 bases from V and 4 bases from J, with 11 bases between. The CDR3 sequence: CASSPTGSTEAFF. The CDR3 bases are TGTGCCAGCAGCCCGACAGGCAGCACTGAAGCTTTCTTT. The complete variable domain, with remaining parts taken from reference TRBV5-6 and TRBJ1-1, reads DAGVTQSPTHLIKTRGQQVTLRCSPKSGHDTVSWYQQALGQGPQFIFQYYEEEERQRGNFPDRFSGHQFPNYSSELNVNALLLGDSALYLCASSPTGSTEAFFGQGTRLTVV.

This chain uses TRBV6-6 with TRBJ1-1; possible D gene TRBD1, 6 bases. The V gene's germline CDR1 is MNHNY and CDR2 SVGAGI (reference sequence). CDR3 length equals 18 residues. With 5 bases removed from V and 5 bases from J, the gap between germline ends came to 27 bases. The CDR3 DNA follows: TGTGCCAGCAGTCGCGCCCACATGAGGGGGAGCTTTGGAACTGAAGCTTTCTTT. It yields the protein CASSRAHMRGSFGTEAFF.

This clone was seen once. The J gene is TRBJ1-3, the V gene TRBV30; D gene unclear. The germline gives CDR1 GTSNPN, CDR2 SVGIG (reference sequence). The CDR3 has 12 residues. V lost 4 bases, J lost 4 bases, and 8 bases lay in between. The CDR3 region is CAWKFRGNTIYF. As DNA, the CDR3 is TGTGCCTGGAAGTTCCGAGGAAACACCATATATTTT.

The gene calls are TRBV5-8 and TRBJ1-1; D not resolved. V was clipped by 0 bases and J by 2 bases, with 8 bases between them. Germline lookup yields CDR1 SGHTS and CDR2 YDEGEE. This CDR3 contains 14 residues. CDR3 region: CASSLGRKNTEAFF. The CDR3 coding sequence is TGTGCCAGCAGCTTGGGTCGGAAAAACACTGAAGCTTTCTTT.

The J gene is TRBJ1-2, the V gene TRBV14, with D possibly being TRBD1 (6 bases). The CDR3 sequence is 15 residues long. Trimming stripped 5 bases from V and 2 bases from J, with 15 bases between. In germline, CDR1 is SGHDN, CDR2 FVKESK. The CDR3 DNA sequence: TGTGCCAGCAGCGCTACAGGGTACCAAAACTATGGCTACACCTTC. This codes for CASSATGYQNYGYTF.

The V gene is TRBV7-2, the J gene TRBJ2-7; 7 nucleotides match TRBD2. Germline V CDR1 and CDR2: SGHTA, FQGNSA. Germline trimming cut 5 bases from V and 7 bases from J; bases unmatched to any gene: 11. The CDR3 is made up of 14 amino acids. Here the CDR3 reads CASSPGLDRGEQYF. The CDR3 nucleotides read TGTGCCAGCAGCCCAGGACTAGACCGGGGAGAGCAGTACTTC.

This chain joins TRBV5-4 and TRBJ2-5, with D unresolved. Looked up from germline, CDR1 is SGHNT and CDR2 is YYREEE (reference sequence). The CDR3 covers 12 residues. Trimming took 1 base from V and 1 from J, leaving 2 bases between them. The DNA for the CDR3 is TGTGCCAGCAGCTTGATCCAAGAGACCCAGTACTTC. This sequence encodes CASSLIQETQYF.

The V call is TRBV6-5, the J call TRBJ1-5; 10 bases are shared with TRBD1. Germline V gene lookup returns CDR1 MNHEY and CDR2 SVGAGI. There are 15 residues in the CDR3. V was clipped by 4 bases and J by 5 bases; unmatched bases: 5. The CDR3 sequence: CASSSGQGTHQPQHF. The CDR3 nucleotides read TGTGCCAGCAGTTCGGGACAGGGGACGCATCAGCCCCAGCATTTT.

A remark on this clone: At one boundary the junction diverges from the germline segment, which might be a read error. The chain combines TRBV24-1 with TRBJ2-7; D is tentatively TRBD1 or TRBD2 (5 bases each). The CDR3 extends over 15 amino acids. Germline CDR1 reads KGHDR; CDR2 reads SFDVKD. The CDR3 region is CAASDSRTAGNEQYF. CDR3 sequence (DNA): TGTGCCGCCAGTGATTCCCGGACTGCAGGGAACGAGCAGTACTTC.

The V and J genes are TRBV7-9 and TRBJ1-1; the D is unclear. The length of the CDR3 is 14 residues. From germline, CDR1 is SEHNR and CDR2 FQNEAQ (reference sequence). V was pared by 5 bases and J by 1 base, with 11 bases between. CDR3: CASSPQQSNTEAFF. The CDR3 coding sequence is TGTGCCAGCAGCCCCCAACAGTCGAACACTGAAGCTTTCTTT.

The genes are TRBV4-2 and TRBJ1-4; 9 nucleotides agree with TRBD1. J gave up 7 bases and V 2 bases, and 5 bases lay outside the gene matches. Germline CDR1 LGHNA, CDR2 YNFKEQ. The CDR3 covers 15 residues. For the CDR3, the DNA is TGTGCCAGCAGCCAATCCGGGACAGGGAGTGAAAAACTGTTTTTT. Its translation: CASSQSGTGSEKLFF.

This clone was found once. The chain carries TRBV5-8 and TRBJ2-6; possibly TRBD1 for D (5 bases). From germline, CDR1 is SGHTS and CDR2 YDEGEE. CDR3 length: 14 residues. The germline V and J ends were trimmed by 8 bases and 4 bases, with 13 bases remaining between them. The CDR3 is CARTQGSGANVLTF. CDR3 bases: TGTGCCAGGACGCAGGGTTCCGGGGCCAACGTCCTGACTTTC.

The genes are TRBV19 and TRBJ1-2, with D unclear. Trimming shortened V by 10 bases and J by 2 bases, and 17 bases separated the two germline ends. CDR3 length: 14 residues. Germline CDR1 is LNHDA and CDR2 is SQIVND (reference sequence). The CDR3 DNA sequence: TGTGCCACCTCCTGGGAGGCTGGCAACTATGGCTACACCTTC. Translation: CATSWEAGNYGYTF.